A few counts support the clone carrying this T cell receptor beta chain. This record comes from a study of long-term antiretroviral therapy in people with HIV. Sequencing relied on immunoSEQ assay v3.0, run at survey level. Using immunoSEQ multiplex PCR, the repertoire was profiled, and TCRdb retains in-frame clones only, with some absent. The sample carries fewer than 20,000 clones, under 85% recorded once. The CDR3 is made up of 16 amino acids. CDR1 is MDHEN and CDR2 is SYDVKM in the germline V gene. With V trimmed by 7 bases and J by 3 bases, 13 bases remained unmatched. The sequences come from unsorted PBMCs, collected 0.3 years after starting antiretroviral therapy. This TCR was sampled from a woman aged 50 to 60 with HIV. This chain joins TRBV28 and TRBJ2-7; 9 nucleotides line up with TRBD1. For the CDR3, the DNA is TGTGCCAGCACCCAATTCGGGACAGGGAAACTCTACGAGCAGTACTTC. Translation: CASTQFGTGKLYEQYF.